This T cell receptor (beta chain) was captured in a study of CD4 and CD8 cells across lung adenocarcinoma regions. A single record per CDR3 protein comes from TCRdb applying MiXCR to the PCR reads. The repertoire includes about 20,000 distinct CDR3 sequences, roughly half of them detected once, and approximately 24% sits in the top ten. Samples came from patients with localized non-small cell lung adenocarcinoma. This CDR3 contains 16 residues. Germline V gene data show CDR1 as ENHRY and CDR2 as SYGVKD. On this clonotype: At one end, the junction sequence differs from germline, possibly due to a read error.

V is TRBV10-3 and J is TRBJ2-3; possibly TRBD2 for D (6 bases). The sequencing input was CD8+ T cells from the center of a lung tumor. This receptor was identified in a female donor with lung adenocarcinoma. The CD4 and CD8 labels of this study may be unreliable. The CDR3 protein is CASRVENPGAKNTQYF. DNA for the CDR3: TGTGCCAGCCGCGTCGAGAACCCGGGAGCCAAAAACACGCAGTATTTC.